This is a list of T cell receptor beta chains from one sample in a study of cytomegalovirus exposure and HLA in healthy donors. TCRdb's copy holds only in-frame clones and misses some; the assay was immunoSEQ multiplex PCR. The data show 90,000 or so clones, approximately 76% seen once. Sequencing was performed on PBMCs. These receptors all stem from a man aged 25-45 years in good health and CMV-seropositive. Each CDR3 is given with its conserved first and last residue. D genes are given only for firm matches. The size field is filled for only some rows; it gives once, few, many or a size class.

v_call,clone_size,d_call,j_call,cdr3_aa,cdr3_nt
TRBV6-1,.,TRBD2,TRBJ2-5,CASSEGPGGGETQYF,TGTGCCAGCAGTGAAGGACCCGGGGGGGGAGAGACCCAGTACTTC
TRBV5-1,few,.,TRBJ1-1,CASSLDSPNTEAFF,TGCGCCAGCAGCTTGGACAGTCCGAACACTGAAGCTTTCTTT
TRBV2,.,.,TRBJ2-7,CASSELRQVSQYF,TGTGCCAGCAGTGAATTGAGACAGGTATCGCAGTACTTC
TRBV7-9,.,.,TRBJ1-3,CASSPTGGNTIYF,TGTGCCAGCAGCCCGACAGGTGGAAACACCATATATTTT
TRBV2,.,TRBD2,TRBJ2-1,CASSEYRLRGLAGRYNEQFF,TGTGCCAGCAGTGAATATCGGCTCCGGGGACTAGCGGGGCGGTACAATGAGCAGTTCTTC
TRBV7-2,.,TRBD1,TRBJ1-3,CASSLAGTGTGNTIYF,TGTGCCAGCAGCTTAGCAGGGACAGGGACTGGAAACACCATATATTTT
TRBV7-7,.,TRBD1,TRBJ1-5,CAGQDVRRAFYSNQPQHF,TGTGCCGGACAGGACGTCAGGCGAGCCTTCTATAGCAATCAGCCCCAGCATTTT
TRBV6-4,.,.,TRBJ2-1,CARPGETLYNEQFF,TGTGCCAGACCCGGCGAGACTCTCTACAATGAGCAGTTCTTC
TRBV23-1,.,.,TRBJ2-5,CASRQDPGDIRETQYF,TGCGCCAGCAGGCAGGACCCCGGGGACATTAGGGAGACCCAGTACTTC
TRBV5-1,.,TRBD2,TRBJ2-1,CASSRGGEGDEQFF,TGCGCCAGCAGTCGGGGCGGGGAGGGCGATGAGCAGTTCTTC
TRBV7-9,.,TRBD1,TRBJ2-2,CASSAGTGRAGELFF,TGTGCCAGCAGCGCAGGGACAGGGAGGGCCGGGGAGCTGTTTTTT
TRBV5-6,.,TRBD1,TRBJ2-5,CASSPDRARVETQYF,TGTGCCAGCAGCCCCGACAGGGCACGAGTGGAGACCCAGTACTTC
TRBV27,.,.,TRBJ2-7,CASSLDGEYEQYF,TGTGCCAGCAGCCTCGATGGGGAGTACGAGCAGTACTTC
TRBV5-5,.,.,TRBJ1-1,CASSQVTNTEAFF,TGTGCCAGCAGCCAGGTCACGAACACTGAAGCTTTCTTT
TRBV4-1,.,TRBD2,TRBJ2-7,CASSQGGLAGAYEQYF,TGCGCCAGCAGCCAAGGGGGACTAGCGGGGGCCTACGAGCAGTACTTC
TRBV28,.,TRBD1,TRBJ1-2,CASSITGGVGNGYTF,TGTGCCAGCAGTATCACAGGGGGCGTTGGTAATGGCTACACCTTC
TRBV6-5,.,TRBD2,TRBJ2-3,CASSYWLAGATDTQYF,TGTGCCAGCAGTTATTGGCTAGCGGGGGCCACAGATACGCAGTATTTT
TRBV7-9,.,.,TRBJ2-1,CASSLAPRVGSYNEQFF,TGTGCCAGCAGCTTAGCTCCCAGGGTAGGCTCCTACAATGAGCAGTTCTTC
TRBV5-1,.,.,TRBJ1-1,CASSLGVGTEAFF,TGCGCCAGCAGCTTAGGGGTAGGCACTGAAGCTTTCTTT
TRBV7-9,.,TRBD2,TRBJ2-5,CASSLGLAGETQYF,TGTGCCAGCAGCTTGGGACTAGCGGGAGAGACCCAGTACTTC
TRBV7-2,once,TRBD1,TRBJ2-3,CASSRGLLSTDTQYF,TGTGCCAGCAGTAGGGGGCTCTTGAGCACAGATACGCAGTATTTT
TRBV5-1,few,.,TRBJ2-2,CASSLVVNTGELFF,TGCGCCAGCAGCTTGGTCGTGAACACCGGGGAGCTGTTTTTT
TRBV6-5,few,.,TRBJ2-1,CASSYSGGYNEQFF,TGTGCCAGCAGTTACTCGGGGGGATACAATGAGCAGTTCTTC
TRBV5-8,.,.,TRBJ2-7,CASSLAGDLYEQYF,TGTGCCAGCAGCTTGGCAGGGGATCTCTACGAGCAGTACTTC
TRBV27,once,.,TRBJ1-1,CASSFSTGEAFF,TGTGCCAGCAGTTTCTCGACAGGTGAAGCTTTCTTT
TRBV5-1,.,TRBD2,TRBJ2-1,CASSQAGGYNEQFF,TGCGCCAGCAGTCAAGCGGGGGGTTACAATGAGCAGTTCTTC
TRBV7-3,.,.,TRBJ2-3,CASSPRPRERDTQYF,TGTGCCAGCAGCCCCAGGCCCCGCGAGAGAGATACGCAGTATTTT
TRBV9,.,.,TRBJ1-1,CASSSTSGAAFF,TGTGCCAGCAGCAGTACCTCAGGGGCCGCTTTCTTT
TRBV19,.,.,TRBJ2-7,CASSVGGGLSYEQYF,TGTGCCAGTAGCGTTGGAGGAGGACTTAGCTACGAGCAGTACTTC
TRBV2,.,TRBD1,TRBJ1-6,CASREKSTGGIPLHF,TGTGCCAGCAGGGAAAAATCGACAGGGGGCATACCCCTCCACTTT
TRBV7-8,.,TRBD1,TRBJ2-7,CASSLVDRINYEQYF,TGTGCCAGCAGCTTAGTGGACAGGATAAACTACGAGCAGTACTTC
TRBV11-3,.,.,TRBJ2-2,CASSPGGGINTGELFF,TGTGCCAGCAGCCCCGGTGGGGGGATCAACACCGGGGAGCTGTTTTTT
TRBV15,.,TRBD2,TRBJ2-5,CATSRPTGGALQETQYF,TGTGCCACCAGCAGGCCGACGGGAGGGGCTCTGCAAGAGACCCAGTACTTC
TRBV4-2,.,TRBD1,TRBJ2-1,CASSQYGTGEFREQFF,TGTGCCAGCAGCCAATATGGGACAGGGGAGTTTCGTGAGCAGTTCTTC
TRBV4-3,.,.,TRBJ2-1,CASSQEYSSYNEQFF,TGCGCCAGCAGCCAAGAATACAGCTCCTACAATGAGCAGTTCTTC
TRBV28,.,.,TRBJ2-5,CASSTRQVASYF,TGTGCCAGCAGTACCCGACAGGTCGCGTCGTACTTC
TRBV27,.,.,TRBJ1-6,CASRRSPSSYNSPLHF,TGTGCCAGCAGGCGCTCCCCGAGCTCCTATAATTCACCCCTCCACTTT
TRBV7-3,.,TRBD2,TRBJ2-1,CASSLRRPAGGVKLSFNEQFF,TGTGCCAGCAGCTTAAGGAGGCCGGCGGGGGGCGTCAAGTTATCCTTCAATGAGCAGTTCTTC
TRBV5-1,.,.,TRBJ2-5,CASSLGGPRETQYF,TGCGCCAGCAGCTTGGGGGGCCCGCGGGAGACCCAGTACTTC
TRBV15,.,.,TRBJ2-4,CATSRDTVLAKNIQYF,TGTGCCACCAGCAGGGACACGGTACTAGCCAAAAACATTCAGTACTTC
TRBV4-1,.,.,TRBJ1-1,CASSQGGSGHTEAFF,TGCGCCAGCAGCCAGGGGGGGTCGGGGCACACTGAAGCTTTCTTT
TRBV6-5,few,.,TRBJ1-1,CASSGGGRSTEAFF,TGTGCCAGCAGTGGGGGCGGAAGGAGCACTGAAGCTTTCTTT
TRBV18,.,TRBD1,TRBJ1-6,CASSPPGTGGSSPLHF,TGTGCCAGCTCACCACCGGGGACAGGGGGCTCTTCACCCCTCCACTTT
TRBV19,.,.,TRBJ1-1,CASRTETGTPNTEAFF,TGTGCCAGTAGGACCGAAACCGGGACACCGAACACTGAAGCTTTCTTT
TRBV4-2,once,.,TRBJ2-7,CASSQGSSTEQYF,TGTGCCAGCAGCCAAGGAAGTTCTACCGAGCAGTACTTC
TRBV5-1,.,TRBD2,TRBJ2-1,CASRWTSGEYNEQFF,TGCGCCAGCAGGTGGACTAGCGGGGAGTACAATGAGCAGTTCTTC
TRBV11-2,.,.,TRBJ1-3,CASSLQRGGNTIYF,TGTGCCAGCAGCTTACAGCGGGGTGGAAACACCATATATTTT
TRBV6-4,.,.,TRBJ2-3,CASSDGGTADTQYF,TGTGCCAGCAGTGACGGGGGGACTGCAGATACGCAGTATTTT
TRBV2,.,.,TRBJ2-7,CASSDTYEQYF,TGTGCCAGCAGTGATACCTACGAGCAGTACTTC
TRBV2,.,.,TRBJ1-1,CASTRDMNTEAFF,TGTGCCAGCACGAGGGACATGAACACTGAAGCTTTCTTT
TRBV28,.,.,TRBJ2-5,CASTLLSRIETQYF,TGTGCCAGCACCCTACTGTCCCGCATCGAGACCCAGTACTTC
TRBV10-3,.,.,TRBJ2-5,CAISENGLGQETQYF,TGTGCCATCAGTGAGAACGGGTTGGGCCAAGAGACCCAGTACTTC
TRBV6-4,.,.,TRBJ2-7,CASSVGRGKRATYEQYF,TGTGCCAGCAGTGTAGGCAGGGGGAAGCGGGCTACCTACGAGCAGTACTTC
TRBV4-2,few,.,TRBJ1-1,CASSLREGTEAFF,TGTGCCAGCAGCCTCAGGGAGGGCACTGAAGCTTTCTTT